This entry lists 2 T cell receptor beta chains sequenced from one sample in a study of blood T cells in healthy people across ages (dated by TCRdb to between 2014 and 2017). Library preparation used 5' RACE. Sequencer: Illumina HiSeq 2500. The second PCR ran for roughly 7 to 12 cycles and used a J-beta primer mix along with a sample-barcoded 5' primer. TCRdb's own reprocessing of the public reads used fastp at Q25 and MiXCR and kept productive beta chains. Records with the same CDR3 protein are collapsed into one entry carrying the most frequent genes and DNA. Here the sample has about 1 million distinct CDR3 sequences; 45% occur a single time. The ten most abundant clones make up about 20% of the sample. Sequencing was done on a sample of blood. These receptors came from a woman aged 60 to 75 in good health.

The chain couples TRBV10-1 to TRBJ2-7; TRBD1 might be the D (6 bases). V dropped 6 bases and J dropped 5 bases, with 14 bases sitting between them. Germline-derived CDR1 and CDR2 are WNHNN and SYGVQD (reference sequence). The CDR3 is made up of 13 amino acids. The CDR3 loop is CASRRTGNDEQYF. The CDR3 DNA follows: TGCGCCAGCAGAAGAACAGGGAACGACGAGCAGTACTTC.

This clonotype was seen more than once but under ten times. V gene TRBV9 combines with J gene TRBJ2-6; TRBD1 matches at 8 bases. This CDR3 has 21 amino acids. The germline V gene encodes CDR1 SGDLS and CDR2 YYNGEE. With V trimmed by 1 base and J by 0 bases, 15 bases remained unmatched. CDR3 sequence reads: CASSVSFLGQVIPSGANVLTF. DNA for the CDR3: TGTGCCAGCAGCGTAAGCTTTTTGGGACAGGTGATACCCTCTGGGGCCAACGTCCTGACTTTC. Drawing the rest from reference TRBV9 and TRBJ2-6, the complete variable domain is DSGVTQTPKHLITATGQRVTLRCSPRSGDLSVYWYQQSLDQGLQFLIQYYNGEERAKGNILERFSAQQFPDLHSELNLSSLELGDSALYFCASSVSFLGQVIPSGANVLTFGAGSRLTVL.